This T cell receptor beta chain originates from a study of blood T cells in healthy people across ages. Per sample, a minimum of 6 million PBMCs were isolated. The second PCR ran roughly 7 to 12 cycles with a sample-barcoded 5' primer and J-beta primers. Each sample provided no less than 2.5 million CDR3-containing paired-end reads. TCRdb ran MiXCR on the 5' RACE reads and lists one entry per CDR3 protein. The table records about 780,000 distinct CDR3 sequences, 20% to 30% of them present only once. This clonotype was recorded a few times. The CDR3 has 16 residues. Germline assignment: CDR1 ENHRY and CDR2 SYGVKD. J lost 2 bases, V lost 0 bases, and 6 bases had no gene match. These data are also associated with another study on T cells of mothers and their children. From that study: Extraction yielded RNA that went, in full, into cDNA synthesis at approximately 1.4 ug per 15 ul. Each child contributed roughly 3 million TCR beta CDR3 reads, while each mother contributed over 8.5 million.

The clonotype was recovered from a boy younger than 18 in good health. Sequencing used blood. V is TRBV10-3 and J is TRBJ1-2, with 7 bases matching TRBD1. The CDR3 reads CAISESRPGGNYGYTF. The CDR3, as DNA: TGTGCCATCAGTGAGTCGAGGCCAGGGGGAAACTATGGCTACACCTTC.